The clone carrying this T cell receptor (beta chain) came up a few times. This record belongs to a study of control samples from healthy donors and cancer patients. TCRdb keeps only in-frame clones here, not all; method: immunoSEQ multiplex PCR. Of about 9,700 clones listed, under 95% were seen once; the top ten hold 20% to 25%. The clonotype was recovered from a man aged 55 to 70 with colorectal cancer. Source material: PBMCs.

The CDR3 region has the DNA TGTGCCAGCAGTTCTCTAGAACAGGGCACTGAAGCTTTCTTT. Protein product: CASSSLEQGTEAFF. This chain joins TRBV28 and TRBJ1-1, with a weak D call TRBD1 (6 bases). Trimming shortened V by 4 bases and J by 4 bases, and 13 bases separated the two germline ends. The CDR3 has 14 residues. Germline values: CDR1 MDHEN, CDR2 SYDVKM.